This TCR beta chain is from a study of T cells expressing NK-cell markers. Following a re-call of the 5' RACE reads, TCRdb has one entry per CDR3 protein and lacks DNA. This table holds about 550,000 distinct CDR3 sequences. For this clonotype: Its antigen remains unknown.

The CDR3 covers 16 residues. From germline, CDR1 is ENHRY and CDR2 SYGVKD. Regarding the study as a whole: The contribution of dominant NKG2C+ clonotypes to CD8+ T cells in six donors was roughly 1.0-7.5%. Whether expanded NKG2C-expressing T cell clones recognize HCMV is unknown.

The sequenced sample consisted of blood T cells: a sorted CD56 or NKG2C T cell subset, CD4+ or CD8+ T cells, or bulk PBMC T cells (not recorded which). This chain connects TRBV10-3 to TRBJ2-6; TCRdb gives TRBD1 as the D gene, but with no DNA this cannot be confirmed. The sequence derives from a young man in good health. This chain's CDR3 is CAISAGQVSGANVLTF.